This T cell receptor beta chain was recovered during a study of Ad26.COV2.S vaccination and SARS-CoV-2 variants. Study background: Administration of Ad26.COV2.S was intramuscular, either once or twice 56 days apart.

The treatment: approximately 18 received Ad26.COV2.S at low or high dose, single or two shots; several received placebo; per-sample allocation not given. Day 63 after the first vaccine or placebo injection was the time point for sampling. The sample came from a Boston adult aged 18-55 years. The CDR3 is 16 residues long. V gave up 5 bases and J gave up 2 bases; unmatched junction bases: 3. Per germline, CDR1 SGHNT and CDR2 YENEEA. Sequenced by immunoSEQ multiplex PCR; TCRdb stores in-frame clones only, minus some. The data contain about 400,000 clones, about nine tenths of them seen just once; the ten biggest clones take up under 2%.

Material: peripheral blood, obtained in a trial of Ad26.COV2.S vaccine versus placebo. This chain uses TRBV11-3 with TRBJ2-3; 14 bases map to TRBD2. This TCR was recovered from a person between 18 and 60 years old who received the Ad26.COV2.S COVID-19 vaccine or a placebo. The DNA for the CDR3 is TGTGCCAGCAGCGGACTAGCGGGAGGAGTCACAGATACGCAGTATTTT. Translation: CASSGLAGGVTDTQYF. Drawing the rest from reference TRBV11-3 and TRBJ2-3, the complete variable domain is EAGVVQSPRYKIIEKKQPVAFWCNPISGHNTLYWYLQNLGQGPELLIRYENEEAVDDSQLPKDRFSAERLKGVDSTLKIQPAELGDSAVYLCASSGLAGGVTDTQYFGPGTRLTVL.